The source of this T cell receptor (beta chain) is a study of human T cells and chemical hapten exposure. The overall study: The sensitizer, 2% DPC, was used on around 2 cm by around 2 cm of upper inner arm skin.

Only a few counts were recorded for this clonotype. The antigen is undetermined. Study observations and caveats: Because all patients had alopecia, their immune responses might differ from healthy ones.

Losses at the gene ends were 5 bases for V and 5 bases for J; bases not matched to a gene: 9. Germline CDR1 is SGHVS and CDR2 is FNYEAQ. The CDR3 totals 16 residues. Regarding time point: patch test 1, 2 weeks after DPC sensitization. Stated treatment: therapeutic diphenylcyclopropenone sensitization with weekly scalp DPC. The authors' total RNA extraction used unfractionated whole blood. Using its own MiXCR run on the RACE reads, TCRdb lists one record per CDR3 protein. Here the sample spans 300,000 to 450,000 distinct CDR3 sequences, nearly 5% being singletons. The starting material was whole blood, obtained in connection with sensitization to the hapten diphenylcyclopropenone (DPC). The chain recombines TRBV7-6 with TRBJ2-7; the match to TRBD2 covers 13 bases. The source is a woman in her fifties or sixties with alopecia areata. Some clones in this sample may be carry-over from other donors' samples. The chain's CDR3 is CASSPTSGGARNEQYF. DNA of the CDR3: TGTGCCAGCAGCCCCACTAGCGGGGGGGCCAGGAACGAGCAGTACTTC.